Shown below are 26 T cell receptor beta chains from a single sample sequenced in a study of TIL therapy for anti-PD-1-resistant metastatic lung cancer. Described time point: pre-treatment sample, taken before nivolumab and TIL therapy. Pleural nodules or supraclavicular lymph nodes made up most of the excised metastases sampled. The immunoSEQ assay was v3. Measured with immunoSEQ multiplex PCR; TCRdb has only the in-frame clones, and not every one. Of 6,500 to 9,000 clones in the sample, less than 85% were seen once. The sample in question was tumor tissue, obtained at baseline. These receptors were collected from a person aged 25-79 years with non-small cell lung cancer.

CDR3 region: CASSLVSPTGSMQYF. CDR3 in DNA: TGTGCCAGCAGTTTAGTGTCCCCTACAGGGTCGATGCAGTATTTT. The chain couples TRBV27 to TRBJ2-3, with a possible D match to TRBD1 (6 bases). Germline CDR1 reads MNHEY; CDR2 reads SMNVEV (reference sequence). V shed 2 bases and J shed 11 bases, with 20 bases lying between them. The length of the CDR3 is 15 residues.

The chain uses TRBV28 and TRBJ1-3; 7 positions agree with TRBD1. V shed 7 bases, J shed 2 bases, and the junction held 8 bases outside the gene matches. Germline V gene lookup returns CDR1 MDHEN and CDR2 SYDVKM. The CDR3 covers 15 residues. The CDR3 bases are TGTGCCAGCATCTCTTCCGGGACAGCTGGAAACACCATATATTTT. Translated: CASISSGTAGNTIYF.

The J gene is TRBJ1-1, the V gene TRBV18; the match to TRBD1 covers 7 bases. The CDR3 sequence is 13 residues long. Germline lookup yields CDR1 KGHSH and CDR2 LQKENI. J was trimmed by 8 bases and V by 2 bases; bases with no gene match: 5. The CDR3 DNA follows: TGTGCCAGCTCACCAATCCTGGACAGGGAAGCTTTCTTT. Translated: CASSPILDREAFF.

The genes are TRBV6-5 and TRBJ1-3, with D maybe TRBD1 (5 bases). Germline CDR1 reads MNHEY; CDR2 reads SVGAGI. The germline V and J ends were trimmed by 11 bases and 0 bases, with 17 bases remaining between them. The CDR3 has 15 residues. CDR3 sequence reads: CASSLGPGSGNTIYF. The CDR3 nucleotides read TGTGCCTCCAGTTTGGGGCCAGGCTCTGGAAACACCATATATTTT.

V gene TRBV5-1 combines with J gene TRBJ2-7; D is perhaps TRBD1 or TRBD2 (5 bases each). CDR1 and CDR2 from the germline V gene are SGHRS and YFSETQ. V was shortened by 0 bases and J by 3 bases, with 10 bases between the two germline ends. The length of the CDR3 is 14 residues. The CDR3: CASSLARGHYEQYF. Written as DNA, the CDR3 is TGCGCCAGCAGCTTGGCCCGGGGCCACTACGAGCAGTACTTC.

The rearrangement uses TRBV5-1 and TRBJ1-3; D is unresolved. The CDR3 spans 13 residues. Trimming left V 5 bases short and J 4 bases short, with 10 bases between. The germline V gene encodes CDR1 SGHRS and CDR2 YFSETQ. The DNA of the CDR3 is TGCGCCAGCAGTAAATCTGAAGGAAACACCATATATTTT. It yields the protein CASSKSEGNTIYF. The full variable domain, completed using reference TRBV5-1 and TRBJ1-3, is KAGVTQTPRYLIKTRGQQVTLSCSPISGHRSVSWYQQTPGQGLQFLFEYFSETQRNKGNFPGRFSGRQFSNSRSEMNVSTLELGDSALYLCASSKSEGNTIYFGEGSWLTVV.

V and J are TRBV7-9 and TRBJ2-1; 14 nucleotides match TRBD2. V dropped 5 bases and J dropped 7; count of bases not matched to a gene: 10. The CDR3 runs to 17 residues. Germline loops: CDR1 SEHNR, CDR2 FQNEAQ (reference sequence). As DNA, the CDR3 is TGTGCCAGCAGCCCGCGGACCGGGACTAGCGGGAGTAATGAGCAGTTCTTC. Residues: CASSPRTGTSGSNEQFF.

The V gene is TRBV4-1, the J gene TRBJ2-4; no firm D call. Germline-derived CDR1 and CDR2 are MGHRA and YSYEKL. The CDR3 has 13 residues. Between the trimmed V and J ends, which lost 0 bases and 15 bases, there was a span of 15 bases. The CDR3 DNA reads as TGCGCCAGCAGCCAAGATTCCGGAGTCGACCCGTACTTC. Encoded protein: CASSQDSGVDPYF.

The chain joins TRBV7-3 to TRBJ1-2; D not certain. The CDR3 totals 14 residues. Trimming cost V 1 base and J 8 bases, with 14 bases left between them. CDR1 is SGHTA and CDR2 is FQGTGA in the germline V gene. The CDR3: CASSLNPSSDGYTF. In nucleotides, the CDR3 is TGTGCCAGCAGCTTAAACCCATCATCGGACGGCTACACCTTC.

The chain carries TRBV29-1 and TRBJ1-2; D may be TRBD1 (5 bases). CDR3 length: 12 residues. V was pared by 4 bases and J by 4 bases, with 10 bases between. CDR1 is SQVTM, CDR2 ANQGSEA, per germline. The CDR3 spells CSVGRGGYGYTF. The CDR3 DNA reads TGCAGCGTTGGAAGGGGCGGCTATGGCTACACCTTC.

The rearrangement links TRBV9 to TRBJ1-2; no reliable D call. This CDR3 spans 16 amino acids. The germline gives CDR1 SGDLS, CDR2 YYNGEE. The germline V and J ends were trimmed by 0 bases and 0 bases, with 12 bases remaining between them. CDR3 in DNA: TGTGCCAGCAGCGTAGGGGGTATTGGGACTAACTATGGCTACACCTTC. As protein: CASSVGGIGTNYGYTF.

A few counts support this clone. This sequence joins TRBV9 and TRBJ2-7; 8 nucleotides match TRBD2. CDR3 length: 14 amino acids. Germline V gives CDR1 SGDLS, CDR2 YYNGEE. V shed 3 bases, J shed 5 bases, and the junction held 7 bases outside the gene matches. CDR3 DNA sequence: TGTGCCAGCAGCGCCGGGACTAGTCCCCACGAGCAGTACTTC. Amino acids: CASSAGTSPHEQYF.

This clone was seen a few times. V is TRBV19 and J is TRBJ2-7; 7 bases are a match to TRBD1. This CDR3 spans 14 amino acids. V trimming: 5 bases; J trimming: 2 bases; junction bases outside the gene matches: 6. Germline V gives CDR1 LNHDA, CDR2 SQIVND (reference sequence). CDR3 in DNA: TGTGCCAGTAGTTGGGGTCAGGGGGCCTACGAGCAGTACTTC. Translation gives CASSWGQGAYEQYF.

This clone turned up a few times. The chain carries TRBV9 and TRBJ2-1, with 8 bases fitting TRBD2. Losses at the gene ends were 3 bases for V and 8 bases for J; bases not matched to a gene: 7. The CDR3 runs to 14 residues. Germline CDR1 is SGDLS and CDR2 is YYNGEE. CDR3 bases: TGTGCCAGCAGCGGACCTGGACTAGCTGATGAGCAGTTCTTC. It is translated as CASSGPGLADEQFF.

The chain is built from TRBV28 and TRBJ2-7; D unclear. The CDR3 spans 15 residues. The germline CDR1 and CDR2 sequences are MDHEN and SYDVKM. V was shortened by 7 bases and J by 4 bases, with 20 bases between the two germline ends. CDR3 nucleotides: TGTGCCAGCACCCGCGGTGGAGCGCTCTCTTACGAGCAGTACTTC. It yields the protein CASTRGGALSYEQYF.

CDR3 DNA: TGTGCCAGCAGCTTAGCGAGGCAGGGAGGGGGACCCCTCCACTTT. Translated: CASSLARQGGGPLHF. The chain uses TRBV7-2 and TRBJ1-6; tentative D call: TRBD1 (6 bases). Germline V gene sequence: CDR1 SGHTA, CDR2 FQGNSA. The CDR3 contains 15 residues. V was pared by 0 bases and J by 12 bases, with 15 bases between. The variable domain in full, with the rest retrieved from reference TRBV7-2 and TRBJ1-6, is GAGVSQSPSNKVTEKGKDVELRCDPISGHTALYWYRQSLGQGLEFLIYFQGNSAPDKSGLPSDRFSAERTGGSVSTLTIQRTQQEDSAVYLCASSLARQGGGPLHFGNGTRLTVT.

This clone was detected only a few times. CDR3: CASTRAGGAEAFF. The CDR3 DNA sequence: TGTGCCAGTACCCGAGCGGGGGGGGCTGAAGCTTTCTTT. This rearrangement joins TRBV19 to TRBJ1-1; tentatively, D is TRBD1 (5 bases). Trimming left V 7 bases short and J 6 bases short, with 15 bases between. CDR3 length: 13 residues. Germline V gene data show CDR1 as LNHDA and CDR2 as SQIVND (reference sequence).

This clone rates as medium-sized. The V call is TRBV7-6, the J call TRBJ2-2; D is ambiguous. The CDR3 is 13 residues long. Per germline, CDR1 SGHVS and CDR2 FNYEAQ. V was trimmed by 2 bases and J by 6 bases, leaving 7 bases between them. The CDR3 sequence is CASSLTVPGELFF. The CDR3 DNA reads as TGTGCCAGCAGCTTAACAGTCCCCGGGGAGCTGTTTTTT. The variable domain in full, with the rest retrieved from reference TRBV7-6 and TRBJ2-2, is GAGVSQSPRYKVTKRGQDVALRCDPISGHVSLYWYRQALGQGPEFLTYFNYEAQQDKSGLPNDRFSAERPEGSISTLTIQRTEQRDSAMYRCASSLTVPGELFFGEGSRLTVL.

This clone was observed once. The chain recombines TRBV7-8 with TRBJ2-2, with D perhaps being TRBD1 or TRBD2 (6 bases each). Germline values: CDR1 SGHVS, CDR2 FQNEAQ. With 1 base removed from V and 6 bases from J, the gap between germline ends came to 12 bases. The CDR3 is 15 residues long. In nucleotides, the CDR3 is TGTGCCAGCAGCTTAGAATTCCGGGGGCCCGGGGAGCTGTTTTTT. Residues: CASSLEFRGPGELFF.

The rearrangement links TRBV30 to TRBJ2-1; 10 nucleotides align to TRBD1. This CDR3 comprises 17 residues. V gave up 2 bases and J gave up 4 bases; unmatched junction bases: 11. CDR1 and CDR2 (germline): GTSNPN, SVGIG (reference sequence). CDR3 sequence (DNA): TGTGCCTGGAGTTACCCCCGACAGGGGGCTATGTACAATGAGCAGTTCTTC. Protein: CAWSYPRQGAMYNEQFF.

The V call is TRBV28, the J call TRBJ2-5; 7 bases match TRBD2. J was trimmed by 2 bases and V by 3 bases; bases with no gene match: 0. The CDR3 sequence is 13 residues long. Germline CDR1 MDHEN, CDR2 SYDVKM. CDR3 residues: CASSLGGQETQYF. CDR3 DNA: TGTGCCAGCAGTTTGGGGGGGCAAGAGACCCAGTACTTC.

The genes are TRBV5-1 and TRBJ2-5, with 9 bases that match TRBD1. The ends lost 1 base at V and 5 bases at J; junction bases unmatched: 6. Germline CDR1 is SGHRS and CDR2 is YFSETQ. The CDR3 length is 15 residues. CDR3 sequence (DNA): TGCGCCAGCAGCTTGCCCGGGACAGGGACCGAGACCCAGTACTTC. It codes for CASSLPGTGTETQYF.

J is TRBJ1-4 and V is TRBV28; the D is unclear. CDR1 is MDHEN and CDR2 is SYDVKM in the germline V gene. Trimming left V 5 bases short and J 4 bases short, with 20 bases between. The CDR3 runs to 17 residues. The CDR3: CASSRHPNRVSNEKLFF. The CDR3 region has the DNA TGTGCCAGCAGTCGTCACCCCAACAGAGTCAGTAATGAAAAACTGTTTTTT.

This sequence joins TRBV19 and TRBJ2-1; TRBD2 matches at 7 bases. V lost 1 base to trimming and J lost 5 bases; unmatched junction nucleotides: 5. The CDR3 totals 15 residues. CDR1 and CDR2 from the germline V gene are LNHDA and SQIVND (reference sequence). In DNA, the CDR3 is TGTGCCAGTAGTATAGGCGGGGGAGGAAACAATGAGCAGTTCTTC. This encodes CASSIGGGGNNEQFF.

The chain couples TRBV28 to TRBJ2-5, with 11 bases that match TRBD2. This CDR3 region has 15 residues. V dropped 6 bases and J dropped 7; count of bases not matched to a gene: 10. The germline V gene encodes CDR1 MDHEN and CDR2 SYDVKM. CDR3 DNA: TGTGCCAGCAGGAAAATAGCGGGAGGGCCCGCGACCCAGTACTTC. This codes for CASRKIAGGPATQYF. The whole variable domain, filled in from reference TRBV28 and TRBJ2-5, reads DVKVTQSSRYLVKRTGEKVFLECVQDMDHENMFWYRQDPGLGLRLIYFSYDVKMKEKGDIPEGYSVSREKKERFSLILESASTNQTSMYLCASRKIAGGPATQYFGPGTRLLVL.

The chain couples TRBV6-5 to TRBJ2-3; TRBD2 matches at 10 bases. CDR1 is MNHEY and CDR2 is SVGAGI in the germline V gene. CDR3 length: 15 amino acids. V dropped 8 bases and J dropped 1; count of bases not matched to a gene: 6. The CDR3 here is CASGHLAGGTDTQYF. The CDR3 nucleotides read TGTGCCAGCGGCCATCTAGCGGGGGGCACAGATACGCAGTATTTT.